A single sample is the source of the 15 T cell receptor beta chains below, sequenced in a study of regulatory T cells in long-lasting Graves disease. iRepertoire HTBI primers and Arm-PCR of CDR3 regions built TCR beta libraries. TCRdb re-derived calls from the multiplex PCR reads in MiXCR, one entry per CDR3 protein. The table lists about 450,000 distinct CDR3 sequences, about a quarter of them singletons, with about 27% in the top ten. The time point: persistent/refractory GD, antithyroid drugs over 5 years with positive TRAb. There was RNA extracted from PBMCs, and the TCR library was made from it. This specimen consisted of peripheral blood mononuclear cells (PBMCs), obtained when the disease was refractory, from a patient treated with antithyroid drugs. The receptors here all came from a female donor with Graves disease.

This clonotype was counted ten times or more. The rearrangement links TRBV10-3 to TRBJ2-7; D gene uncertain. Germline V gives CDR1 ENHRY, CDR2 SYGVKD. This CDR3 comprises 13 residues. Trimming stripped 2 bases from V and 2 bases from J, with 7 bases between. The chain's CDR3 is CAISELEAYEQYF. The DNA for the CDR3 is TGTGCCATCAGTGAGCTAGAAGCCTACGAGCAGTACTTC.

There are many counts of this clonotype. This chain joins TRBV11-2 and TRBJ2-4; D gene unclear. Germline CDR1 is SGHAT and CDR2 is FQNNGV. This CDR3 region has 13 residues. V was cut by 5 bases and J by 3 bases, with 8 bases left in between. CDR3 in amino acids: CASSGLGKNIQYF. CDR3 sequence (DNA): TGTGCCAGCAGCGGTTTGGGCAAAAACATTCAGTACTTC.

This clonotype was seen a few times. The rearrangement uses TRBV7-3 and TRBJ1-1, with TRBD1 identical over 8 bases. Trimming at V came to 6 bases and at J to 11 bases, leaving 11 bases not matched to a gene. Germline V gene lookup returns CDR1 SGHTA and CDR2 FQGTGA. The CDR3 is 13 residues long. CDR3 DNA: TGTGCCAGCAGTCTTGTCGCAGGGGGCTTGGCTTTCTTT. Its protein is CASSLVAGGLAFF.

This clonotype has a handful of counts. The gene calls are TRBV15 and TRBJ2-2, with 8 bases lining up with TRBD1. V lost 4 bases and J lost 4; bases outside the gene matches: 5. This CDR3 is 15 amino acids long. Germline V gives CDR1 LNHNV, CDR2 YYDKDF (reference sequence). CDR3 nucleotide sequence: TGTGCCACCAGCACAGGGGGCTCGGGCACCGGGGAGCTGTTTTTT. Translating it yields CATSTGGSGTGELFF.

This clonotype was found many times. V and J are TRBV2 and TRBJ2-7; 9 nucleotides match TRBD1. After removal of 5 bases from V and 4 bases from J, the junction contained 9 bases not matched to a gene. The CDR3 is made up of 15 amino acids. Germline CDR1 reads SNHLY; CDR2 reads FYNNEI. The CDR3 loop reads CASSHRDRVGYEQYF. The CDR3 DNA sequence: TGTGCCAGCAGTCACCGGGACAGGGTGGGTTACGAGCAGTACTTC.

This clonotype turned up a few times. The chain combines TRBV18 with TRBJ2-7; a possible D gene is TRBD2 (6 bases). The CDR3 is 13 residues long. The V end was cut by 2 bases, the J end by 8 bases, with 13 bases between. The germline gives CDR1 KGHSH, CDR2 LQKENI. CDR3 coding DNA: TGTGCCAGCTCACCAGAGACTACTAGCCAGCAGTACTTC. Its protein product is CASSPETTSQQYF. The entire variable domain, with the rest obtained from reference TRBV18 and TRBJ2-7, is as follows: NAGVMQNPRHLVRRRGQEARLRCSPMKGHSHVYWYRQLPEEGLKFMVYLQKENIIDESGMPKERFSAEFPKEGPSILRIQQVVRGDSAAYFCASSPETTSQQYFGPGTRLTVT.

This clonotype occurred a few times. The chain carries TRBV27 and TRBJ1-3; maybe TRBD1 (5 bases). The germline V gene encodes CDR1 MNHEY and CDR2 SMNVEV (reference sequence). The length of the CDR3 is 17 residues. V was clipped by 0 bases and J by 0 bases, with 12 bases between them. This CDR3 reads CASSLSWTTVSGNTIYF. Written as DNA, the CDR3 is TGTGCCAGCAGTTTATCGTGGACAACCGTCTCTGGAAACACCATATATTTT.

The V and J genes are TRBV5-1 and TRBJ2-7; 8 positions match TRBD2. J lost 5 bases, V lost 3 bases, and 7 bases had no gene match. This CDR3 comprises 14 residues. CDR1 and CDR2 from the germline V gene are SGHRS and YFSETQ. The CDR3 nucleotides read TGCGCCAGCAGCTCCGAGACTAGCGAACACGAGCAGTACTTC. Its protein product is CASSSETSEHEQYF.

In its sample, this clonotype was seen a few times. The chain recombines TRBV3-1 with TRBJ2-2; TRBD1 aligns across 10 bases. With V trimmed by 4 bases and J by 7 bases, 6 bases remained unmatched. Looked up from germline, CDR1 is LGHDT and CDR2 is YNNKEL (reference sequence). This CDR3 is built from 15 residues. The CDR3 sequence: CASSPRDRGNGELFF. CDR3 nucleotides: TGTGCCAGCAGCCCCCGGGACAGGGGAAACGGGGAGCTGTTTTTT.

Concerning this clonotype itself: One base away lies a much larger clone, so this may be a sequencing read error. This rearrangement joins TRBV6-1 to TRBJ1-4; D is ambiguous. This CDR3 is 14 amino acids long. Germline CDR1 MNHNS, CDR2 SASEGT. DNA for the CDR3: TGTGCCAGCAGTGTGCAGGACGAAAAAGAAAATCTGTTTTTT. Its protein product is CASSVQDEKENLFF.

In its sample, this clonotype was seen a few times. The chain recombines TRBV3-1 with TRBJ2-7; TRBD1 might be the D (5 bases). This CDR3 spans 16 amino acids. Trimming stripped 4 bases from V and 3 bases from J, with 19 bases between. Per the germline V gene, CDR1 is LGHDT and CDR2 is YNNKEL (reference sequence). CDR3: CASSLTTGNRHYEQYF. In DNA form, the CDR3 reads TGTGCCAGCAGCCTAACTACAGGTAATCGGCACTACGAGCAGTACTTC.

The V gene is TRBV5-1, the J gene TRBJ2-7; 8 bases line up with TRBD2. Germline V lookup: CDR1 SGHRS, CDR2 YFSETQ. The CDR3 loop spans 14 amino acids. The junction had 8 bases not matched to a gene; V was cut back by 4 bases and J by 5 bases. The CDR3 DNA reads as TGCGCCAGCAGCCTCCCTCGGGGGGGAGACGAGCAGTACTTC. Translated: CASSLPRGGDEQYF. Variable domain in full (rest from reference TRBV5-1 and TRBJ2-7): KAGVTQTPRYLIKTRGQQVTLSCSPISGHRSVSWYQQTPGQGLQFLFEYFSETQRNKGNFPGRFSGRQFSNSRSEMNVSTLELGDSALYLCASSLPRGGDEQYFGPGTRLTVT.

This clonotype was found many times. The genes are TRBV27 and TRBJ1-2; D may be TRBD1 (5 bases). The germline CDR1 and CDR2 sequences are MNHEY and SMNVEV (reference sequence). The CDR3 runs 14 residues. V lost 2 bases, J lost 7 bases, and 14 bases lay in between. CDR3 region: CASSLVGGDVGYTF. The CDR3 DNA follows: TGTGCCAGCAGTTTAGTTGGGGGGGACGTTGGCTACACCTTC.

This sequence joins TRBV20-1 and TRBJ1-1, with D tentatively TRBD1 (6 bases). Between the trimmed V and J ends, which lost 0 bases and 4 bases, there was a span of 12 bases. This CDR3 spans 14 amino acids. Per the germline V gene, CDR1 is DFQATT and CDR2 is SNEGSKA (reference sequence). Here the CDR3 DNA reads TGCAGTGCTAGAGACCCAGGGGTGGTCACTGAAGCTTTCTTT. This encodes CSARDPGVVTEAFF.

This clonotype has a handful of counts. The chain couples TRBV27 to TRBJ1-1; tentative D call: TRBD1 (5 bases). Trimming removed 6 bases at V and 1 base at J, with 12 bases between. CDR3 length: 14 residues. CDR1 is MNHEY, CDR2 SMNVEV, per germline (reference sequence). The CDR3 region is CASRKQVQNTEAFF. The CDR3 coding sequence is TGTGCCAGCAGAAAACAGGTGCAGAACACTGAAGCTTTCTTT.